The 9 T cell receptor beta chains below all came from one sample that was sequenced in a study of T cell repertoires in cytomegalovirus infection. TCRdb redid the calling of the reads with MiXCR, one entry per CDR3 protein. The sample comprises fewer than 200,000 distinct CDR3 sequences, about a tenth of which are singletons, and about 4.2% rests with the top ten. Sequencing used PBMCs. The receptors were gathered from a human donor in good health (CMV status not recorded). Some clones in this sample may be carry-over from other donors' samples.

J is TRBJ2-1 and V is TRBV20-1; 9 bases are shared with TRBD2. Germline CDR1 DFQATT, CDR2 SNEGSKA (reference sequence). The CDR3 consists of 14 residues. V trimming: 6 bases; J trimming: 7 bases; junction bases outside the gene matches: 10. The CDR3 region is CSALPGLATNEQFF. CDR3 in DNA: TGCAGTGCCCTACCGGGACTAGCCACAAATGAGCAGTTCTTC.

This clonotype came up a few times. In nucleotides, the CDR3 is TGCGCCAGCAAACAATCTAGCGGGGGGGCCGATGAGCAGTTCTTC. Protein sequence: CASKQSSGGADEQFF. This chain uses TRBV5-1 with TRBJ2-1, with 12 bases aligning to TRBD2. J was trimmed by 8 bases and V by 6 bases; bases with no gene match: 9. Germline lookup yields CDR1 SGHRS and CDR2 YFSETQ. This CDR3 has 15 residues.

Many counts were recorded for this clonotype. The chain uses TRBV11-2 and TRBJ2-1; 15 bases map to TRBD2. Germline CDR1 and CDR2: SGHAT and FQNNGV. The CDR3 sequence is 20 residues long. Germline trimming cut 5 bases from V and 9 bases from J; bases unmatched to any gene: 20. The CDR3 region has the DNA TGTGCCAGCAGCGTCGACTCACGACAGGGAGGACTAGCGGGAGGGACTGAGCAGTTCTTC. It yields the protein CASSVDSRQGGLAGGTEQFF. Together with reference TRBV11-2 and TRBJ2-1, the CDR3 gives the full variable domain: EAGVAQSPRYKIIEKRQSVAFWCNPISGHATLYWYQQILGQGPKLLIQFQNNGVVDDSQLPKDRFSAERLKGVDSTLKIQPAKLEDSAVYLCASSVDSRQGGLAGGTEQFFGPGTRLTVL.

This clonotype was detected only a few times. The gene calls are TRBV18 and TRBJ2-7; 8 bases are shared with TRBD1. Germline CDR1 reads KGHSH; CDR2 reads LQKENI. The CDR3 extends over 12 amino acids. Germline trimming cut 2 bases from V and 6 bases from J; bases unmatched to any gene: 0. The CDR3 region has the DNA TGTGCCAGCTCACCAACAGGGGGCGAGCAGTACTTC. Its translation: CASSPTGGEQYF.

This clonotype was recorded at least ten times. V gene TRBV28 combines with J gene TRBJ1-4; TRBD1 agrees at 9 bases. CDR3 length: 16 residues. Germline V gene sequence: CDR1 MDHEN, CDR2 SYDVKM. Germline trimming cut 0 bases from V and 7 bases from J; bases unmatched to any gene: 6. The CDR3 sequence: CASSLWKGQGVEKLFF. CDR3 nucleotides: TGTGCCAGCAGTTTATGGAAGGGACAGGGCGTTGAAAAACTGTTTTTT.

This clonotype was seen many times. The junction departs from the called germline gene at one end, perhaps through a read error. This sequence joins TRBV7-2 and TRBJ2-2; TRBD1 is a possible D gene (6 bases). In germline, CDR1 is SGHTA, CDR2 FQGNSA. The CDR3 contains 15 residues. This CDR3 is CASSLGQANTGELFF. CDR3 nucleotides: TGTGCCAGCAGCTTAGGACAGGCGAATACCGGGGAGCTGTTTTTT.

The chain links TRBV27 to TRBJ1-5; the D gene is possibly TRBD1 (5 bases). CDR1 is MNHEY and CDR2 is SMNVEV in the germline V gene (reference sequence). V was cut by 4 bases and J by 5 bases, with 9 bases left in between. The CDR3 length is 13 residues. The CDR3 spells CASSSREHQPQHF. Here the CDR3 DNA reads TGTGCCAGCAGTTCCAGGGAACATCAGCCCCAGCATTTT.

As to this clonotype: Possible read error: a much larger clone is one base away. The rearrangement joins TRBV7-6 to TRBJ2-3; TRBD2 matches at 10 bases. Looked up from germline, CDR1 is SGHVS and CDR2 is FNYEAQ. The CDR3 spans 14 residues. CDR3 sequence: CASEGLAFTDTQYF. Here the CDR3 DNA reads TGTGCTAGCGAGGGACTAGCGTTCACAGATACGCAGTATTTT.

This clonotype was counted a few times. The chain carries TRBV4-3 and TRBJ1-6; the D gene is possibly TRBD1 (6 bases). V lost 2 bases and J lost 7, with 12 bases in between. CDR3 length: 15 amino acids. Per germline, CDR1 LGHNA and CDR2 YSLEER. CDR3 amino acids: CASSQTTGTNSPLHF. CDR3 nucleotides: TGCGCCAGCAGCCAAACCACAGGGACCAATTCACCCCTCCACTTT.